The entry below describes one T cell receptor (beta chain). The target of this receptor is not known. No clone much larger than this one lies a single base away; base qualities are absent. The trial excluded patients who had a history of autoimmune disease or were on systemic immunosuppression. In every dose cohort, peripheral blood was drawn for TCR sequencing at baseline, cycle 4 day 1, and cycle 7 day 1. Samples were obtained from an open-label, multicenter, first-in-human phase I dose-escalation trial of ivuxolimab. Adults with locally advanced or metastatic melanoma, renal cell, hepatocellular, or head and neck squamous cell carcinoma were enrolled in the trial. CD4+ and CD8+ T cells were sorted separately from peripheral blood before TCR sequencing. Trimming takes 4 bases from V and 4 bases from J, and the germline ends sit 13 bases apart. There are 14 amino acids in the CDR3, from cysteine to phenylalanine inclusive. Kept here is only the CDR3 DNA, which spans 42 bases and is read in frame from base 1. The germline V gene provides CDR1 SGHRS and CDR2 YFSETQ.

The data were obtained in a study of OX40 agonist ivuxolimab in advanced cancers. A note on the overall study: Ivuxolimab, which targeted the costimulatory receptor OX40 (CD134), was an agonistic, fully human IgG2 monoclonal antibody. The monotherapy dose-escalation portion (N of about 47 patients) of the phase I ivuxolimab trial is reported in the paper. Of the approximately 54 dose-escalation patients, hepatocellular carcinoma was present in roughly 19, melanoma in some 15, renal cell carcinoma in 9 and head and neck cancer in 9. Intravenous ivuxolimab was administered to patients every 2 weeks at six dose levels: 0.01, 0.1, 0.3, 1.5, 3 and 10 mg/kg. Partial responses occurred in three dose-escalation patients: two with cutaneous melanoma and one with hepatocellular carcinoma. Prior anti-PD-1, anti-PD-L1 or anti-CTLA-4 therapy was permitted, and approximately 42% of dose-escalation patients had received checkpoint inhibitors. The purpose of peripheral TCRbeta sequencing was to test whether ivuxolimab changed TCR sequence diversity and led to clonal T-cell expansion. A male proportion of 82.7% and a mean age of around 60 years, ranging from roughly 23 to 85, were recorded for the dose-escalation cohort.

To sequence the TCRbeta CDR3 region, genomic DNA was isolated from the sorted cells. TCRbeta CDR3 regions were sequenced using the immunoSEQ Assay. TCRdb holds this immuneACCESS table with in-frame rearrangements only. Some clones are missing; in checked studies, unresolved V genes explain under half, and the rest has no known cause. Within this sample are around 47,000 clones, with 80% to 90% of them counted one time only. Of the sample, 11% to 15% falls within the top ten clones. The study at large found these results: After ivuxolimab, expanded clones were on average more numerous among CD8+ T cells than among CD4+ T cells. Clonal expansion of both CD4+ and CD8+ blood T cells was observed from baseline to week 6 at doses 0.1 to 3.0 mg/kg. The antigen specificity of the peripheral T cells that underwent clonal expansion was not determined. Low levels of normalized T-cell clonal expansion were also seen in some patients who did not respond. In the 0.1-3.0 mg/kg groups, partial responders were among the patients with the lowest normalized peripheral clonal expansion, particularly in CD8+ T cells.

The receptor chain draws on TRBV5-1 and TRBJ2-3; the D gene is perhaps TRBD1 or TRBD2, each of them matching over 6 bases. This clonotype was obtained from an adult with an advanced solid tumor such as melanoma, head and neck, liver or kidney cancer. The sample consisted of CD4+ or CD8+ T cells sorted from blood, taken in a trial of the OX40 agonist ivuxolimab. The nucleotides are TGCGCCAGCAGCCCGGAGGGGGGACCAGATACGCAGTATTTT. Its protein product is CASSPEGGPDTQYF.